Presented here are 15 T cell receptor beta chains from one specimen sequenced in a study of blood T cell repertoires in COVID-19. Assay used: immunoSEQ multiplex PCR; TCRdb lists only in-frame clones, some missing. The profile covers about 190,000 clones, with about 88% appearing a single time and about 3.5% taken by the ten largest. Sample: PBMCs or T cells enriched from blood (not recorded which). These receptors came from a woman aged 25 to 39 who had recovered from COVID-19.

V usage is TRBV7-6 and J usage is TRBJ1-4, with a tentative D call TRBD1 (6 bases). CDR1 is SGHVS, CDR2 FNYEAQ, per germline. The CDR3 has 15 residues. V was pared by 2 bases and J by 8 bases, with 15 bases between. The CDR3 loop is CASSLNQGIFEKLFF. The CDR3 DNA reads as TGTGCCAGCAGCTTAAATCAGGGGATTTTCGAAAAACTGTTTTTT.

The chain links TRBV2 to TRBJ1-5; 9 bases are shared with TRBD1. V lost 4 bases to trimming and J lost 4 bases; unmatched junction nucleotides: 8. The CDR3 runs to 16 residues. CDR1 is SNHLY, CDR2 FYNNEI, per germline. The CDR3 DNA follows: TGTGCCAGCAGTGTTTGGACAGGGGTCCTAAATCAGCCCCAGCATTTT. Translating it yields CASSVWTGVLNQPQHF.

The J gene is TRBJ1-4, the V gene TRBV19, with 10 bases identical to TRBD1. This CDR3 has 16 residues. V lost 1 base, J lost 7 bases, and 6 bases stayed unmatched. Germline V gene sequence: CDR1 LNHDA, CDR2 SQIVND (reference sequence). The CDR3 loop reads CASSIVTGGAGEKLFF. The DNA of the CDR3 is TGTGCCAGTAGTATAGTGACAGGGGGCGCCGGTGAAAAACTGTTTTTT.

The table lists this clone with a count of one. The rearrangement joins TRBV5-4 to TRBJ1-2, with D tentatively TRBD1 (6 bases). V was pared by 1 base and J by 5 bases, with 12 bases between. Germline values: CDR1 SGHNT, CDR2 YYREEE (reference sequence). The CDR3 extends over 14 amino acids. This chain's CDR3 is CASSLKAGVYGYTF. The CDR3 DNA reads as TGTGCCAGCAGCTTGAAGGCAGGGGTATATGGCTACACCTTC.

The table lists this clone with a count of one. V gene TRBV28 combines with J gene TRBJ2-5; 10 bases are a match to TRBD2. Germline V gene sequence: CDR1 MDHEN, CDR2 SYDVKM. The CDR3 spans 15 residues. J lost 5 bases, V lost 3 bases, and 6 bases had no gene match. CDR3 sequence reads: CASSLASGSLETQYF. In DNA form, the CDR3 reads TGTGCCAGCAGTTTGGCTAGCGGGAGTCTTGAGACCCAGTACTTC.

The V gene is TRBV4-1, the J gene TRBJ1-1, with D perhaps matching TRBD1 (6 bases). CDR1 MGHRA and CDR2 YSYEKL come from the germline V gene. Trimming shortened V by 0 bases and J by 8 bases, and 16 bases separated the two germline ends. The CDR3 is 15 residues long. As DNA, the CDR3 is TGCGCCAGCAGCCAAGAGGCAGGGGTGTTGGTCGAAGCTTTCTTT. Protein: CASSQEAGVLVEAFF.

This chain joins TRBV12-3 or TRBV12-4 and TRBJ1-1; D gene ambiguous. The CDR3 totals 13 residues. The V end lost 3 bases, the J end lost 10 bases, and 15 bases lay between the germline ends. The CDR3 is CASSFGMPGGAFF. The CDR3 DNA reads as TGTGCCAGCAGTTTCGGAATGCCGGGAGGAGCTTTCTTT.

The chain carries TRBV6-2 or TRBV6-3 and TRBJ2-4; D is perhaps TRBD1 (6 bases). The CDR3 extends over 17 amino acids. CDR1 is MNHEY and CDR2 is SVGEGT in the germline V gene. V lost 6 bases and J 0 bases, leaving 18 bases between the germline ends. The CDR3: CASSRSQGLLAKNIQYF. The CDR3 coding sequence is TGTGCCAGCAGCCGATCGCAGGGGCTTTTAGCCAAAAACATTCAGTACTTC.

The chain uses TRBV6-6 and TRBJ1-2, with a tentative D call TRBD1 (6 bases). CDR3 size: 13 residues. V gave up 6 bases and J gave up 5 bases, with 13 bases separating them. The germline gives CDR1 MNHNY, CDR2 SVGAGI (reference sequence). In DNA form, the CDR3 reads TGTGCCAGCAGCACAGGGCAACGATATGGCTACACCTTC. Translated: CASSTGQRYGYTF.

The chain's CDR3 is CASSQGVVIGTANRRLYGYTF. The CDR3, as DNA: TGTGCCAGCAGCCAAGGGGTTGTTATTGGGACAGCGAACAGACGCTTGTATGGCTACACCTTC. The J gene is TRBJ1-2, the V gene TRBV4-2; 7 nucleotides agree with TRBD1. The germline V gene has CDR1 LGHNA and CDR2 YNFKEQ. This CDR3 is built from 21 residues. V was clipped by 1 base and J by 5 bases; unmatched bases: 25.

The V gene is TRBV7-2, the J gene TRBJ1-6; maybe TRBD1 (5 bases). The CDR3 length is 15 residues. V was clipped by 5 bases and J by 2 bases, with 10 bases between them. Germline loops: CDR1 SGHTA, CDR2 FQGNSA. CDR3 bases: TGTGCCAGCAGCCAGGGTTGGACCTATAATTCACCCCTCCACTTT. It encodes CASSQGWTYNSPLHF.

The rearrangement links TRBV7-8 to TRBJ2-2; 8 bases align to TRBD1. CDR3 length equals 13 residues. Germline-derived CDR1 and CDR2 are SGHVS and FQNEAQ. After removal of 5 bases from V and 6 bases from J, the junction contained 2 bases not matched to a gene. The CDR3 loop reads CASSPGGSGELFF. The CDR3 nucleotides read TGTGCCAGCAGCCCAGGGGGCTCCGGGGAGCTGTTTTTT.

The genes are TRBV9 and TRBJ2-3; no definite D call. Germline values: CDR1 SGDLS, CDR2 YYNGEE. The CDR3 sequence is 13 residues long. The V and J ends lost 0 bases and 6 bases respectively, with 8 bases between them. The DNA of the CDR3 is TGTGCCAGCAGCGTAGATCCGGGTGATACGCAGTATTTT. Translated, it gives CASSVDPGDTQYF.

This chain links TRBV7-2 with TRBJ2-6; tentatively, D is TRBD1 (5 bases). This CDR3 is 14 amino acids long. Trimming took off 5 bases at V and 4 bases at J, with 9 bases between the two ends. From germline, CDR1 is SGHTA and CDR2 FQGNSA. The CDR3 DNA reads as TGTGCCAGCAGCCTCAAGGGGGGGGCCAACGTCCTGACTTTC. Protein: CASSLKGGANVLTF.

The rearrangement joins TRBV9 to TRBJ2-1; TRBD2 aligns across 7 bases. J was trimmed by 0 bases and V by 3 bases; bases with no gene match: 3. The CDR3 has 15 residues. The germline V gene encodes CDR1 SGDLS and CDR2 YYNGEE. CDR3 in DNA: TGTGCCAGCAGCGCCAGCGGGAACTCCTACAATGAGCAGTTCTTC. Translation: CASSASGNSYNEQFF.